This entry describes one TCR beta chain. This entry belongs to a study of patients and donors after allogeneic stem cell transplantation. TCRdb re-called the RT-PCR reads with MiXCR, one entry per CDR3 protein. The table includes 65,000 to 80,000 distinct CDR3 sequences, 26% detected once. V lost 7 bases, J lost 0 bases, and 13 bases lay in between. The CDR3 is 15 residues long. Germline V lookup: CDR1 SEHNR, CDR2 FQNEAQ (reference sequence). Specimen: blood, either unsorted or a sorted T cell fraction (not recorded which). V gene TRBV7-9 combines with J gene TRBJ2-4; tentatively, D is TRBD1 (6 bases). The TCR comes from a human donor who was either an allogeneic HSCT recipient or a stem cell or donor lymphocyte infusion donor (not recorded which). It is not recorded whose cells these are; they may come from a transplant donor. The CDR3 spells CASTKTGLAKNIQYF. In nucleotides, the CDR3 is TGTGCCAGCACAAAGACAGGTCTAGCCAAAAACATTCAGTACTTC.